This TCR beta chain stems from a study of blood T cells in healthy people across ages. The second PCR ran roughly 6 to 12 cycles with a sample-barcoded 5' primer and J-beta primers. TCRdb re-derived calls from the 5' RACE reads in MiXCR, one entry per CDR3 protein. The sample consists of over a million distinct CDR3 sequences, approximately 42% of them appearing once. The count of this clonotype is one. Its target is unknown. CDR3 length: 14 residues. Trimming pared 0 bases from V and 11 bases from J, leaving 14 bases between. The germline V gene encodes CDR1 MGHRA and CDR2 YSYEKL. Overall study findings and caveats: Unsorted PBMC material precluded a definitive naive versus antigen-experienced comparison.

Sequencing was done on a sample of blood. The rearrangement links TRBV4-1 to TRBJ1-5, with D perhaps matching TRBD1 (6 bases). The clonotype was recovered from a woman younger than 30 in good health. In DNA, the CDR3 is TGCGCCAGCAGCCAAGAACAGGGTGTCGGAGCCCAGCATTTT. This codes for CASSQEQGVGAQHF.